The sequence of this T cell receptor beta chain was determined in a study of T cells in Graves' hyperthyroidism and ophthalmopathy. Uncontrolled infection, other autoimmune disease, pregnancy or lactation disqualified patients from enrolment. Each 10 ml fresh peripheral blood draw supplied the PBMCs. Study-level results: The model foresaw ophthalmopathy a median roughly 6.3 months prior to onset. Blood also held most thyroid clonotypes expanded beyond 0.001.

Amplified TCR beta CDR3 regions derived from RNA transcripts. Initially, a first-round RT-PCR of the TCR CDR3 employed the HTBI primer set. TCRdb reprocessed the multiplex PCR reads with MiXCR, giving one entry per CDR3 protein. This table holds around 400,000 distinct CDR3 sequences, 20% to 25% found once. This clonotype was observed a handful of times. Its antigen remains unknown. Trimming took off 1 base at V and 0 bases at J, with 3 bases between the two ends. The CDR3 spans 12 residues. The germline gives CDR1 DFQATT, CDR2 SNEGSKA (reference sequence). The sequenced sample was blood. This TCR was recovered from a man aged 50 or older with Graves' hyperthyroidism. The chain combines TRBV20-1 with TRBJ2-5; D uncertain. CDR3 nucleotides: TGCAGTGCTAGAGTCGACCAAGAGACCCAGTACTTC. It is translated as CSARVDQETQYF.